The sequence of this TCR beta chain was determined in a study of control samples from healthy donors and cancer patients (dated by TCRdb to 2018 to 2021). The library was built by means of the immunoSEQ multiplex PCR assay. Imported from immuneACCESS, the table was reduced by TCRdb to in-frame sequences with V and J called. These copies leave out some clones; in studies compared against another copy, an unresolved V gene accounts for under half, and the cause of the remainder is not known. Within this sample are about 170,000 clones, with just over 90% of them counted one time only. Clones ranked in the top ten supply about 4% of the sample. Worth noting for this clone: The clone's antigen remains unknown. Within one base of it there is no much larger clone, and no base qualities were kept.

The V end loses 5 bases and the J end loses 5 bases, and a stretch of 9 bases separates them. The cysteine opens and the phenylalanine closes a CDR3 of 12 amino acids. The read is trimmed to its CDR3 DNA, 36 bases read in frame from base 1. CDR1 and CDR2 (LGHDT, YNNKEL) derive from the germline V gene (reference sequence). The sequence came from a woman aged 55-75 years in good health. Sequences were obtained from blood. Recombination connected TRBV3-1 (or the pseudogene TRBV3-2) to TRBJ2-5; TRBD1 might be the D gene, on 6 matching bases. The DNA reads as follows: TGTGCCAGCAGCACGAGGGGGGAGACCCAGTACTTC. This translates into CASSTRGETQYF.